This record concerns one T cell receptor beta chain sequence. Its antigen is undetermined. Germline values: CDR1 SEHNR, CDR2 FQNEAQ (reference sequence). J gave up 6 bases and V 1 base, and 6 bases lay outside the gene matches. The CDR3 loop spans 15 amino acids. The data originate from a study of T-cell reconstitution after alpha-beta-depleted transplantation in children. General study results and limits: The study traced high day-60 TCRbeta diversity in some patients to surviving recipient T cells and thymic progenitors. At one year after transplant, newly produced T cells mostly accounted for T-cell counts and diversity.

The authors prepared the TCRbeta library with unique molecular identifiers. TCRdb re-called the PCR reads with MiXCR, one entry per CDR3 protein. This table holds hundreds of thousands of distinct CDR3 sequences, more than 15% found once. This sequence was found in a male patient under 10 years old who had a stem cell transplant for acute lymphoblastic leukemia, so the T cells may come from the graft donor. The rearrangement uses TRBV7-9 and TRBJ1-2; 9 bases agree with TRBD1. The sample in question was PBMCs, mostly from graft donor cells, obtained 360 days after TCRalphabeta/CD19-depleted stem cell transplant. CDR3 amino acids: CASSLGDRAKDGYTF. CDR3 nucleotide sequence: TGTGCCAGCAGCTTAGGGGACAGGGCTAAGGATGGCTACACCTTC.